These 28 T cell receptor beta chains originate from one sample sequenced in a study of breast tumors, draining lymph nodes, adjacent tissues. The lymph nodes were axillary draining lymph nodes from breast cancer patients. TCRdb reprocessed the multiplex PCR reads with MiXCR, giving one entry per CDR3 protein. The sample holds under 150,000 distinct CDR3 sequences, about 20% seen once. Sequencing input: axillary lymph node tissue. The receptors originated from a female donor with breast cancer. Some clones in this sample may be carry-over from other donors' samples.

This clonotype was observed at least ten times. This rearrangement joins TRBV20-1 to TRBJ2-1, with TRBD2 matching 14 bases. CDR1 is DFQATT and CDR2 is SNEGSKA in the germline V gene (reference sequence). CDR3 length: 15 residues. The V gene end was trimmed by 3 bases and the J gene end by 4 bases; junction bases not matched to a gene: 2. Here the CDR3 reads CSARGTSGGYNEQFF. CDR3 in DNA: TGCAGTGCTAGGGGGACTAGCGGGGGTTACAATGAGCAGTTCTTC.

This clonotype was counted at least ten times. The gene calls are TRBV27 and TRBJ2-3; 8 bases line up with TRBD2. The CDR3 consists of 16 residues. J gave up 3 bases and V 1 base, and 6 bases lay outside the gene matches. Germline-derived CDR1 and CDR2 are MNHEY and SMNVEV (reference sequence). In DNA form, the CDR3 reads TGTGCCAGCAGTTTATTTGGCTTAGCGGGAACAGATACGCAGTATTTT. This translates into CASSLFGLAGTDTQYF.

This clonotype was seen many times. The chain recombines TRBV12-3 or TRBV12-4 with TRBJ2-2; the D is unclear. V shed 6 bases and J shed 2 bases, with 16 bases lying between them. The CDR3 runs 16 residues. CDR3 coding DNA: TGTGCCAGCAGCCGCCCCACGGGCGTAAACACCGGGGAGCTGTTTTTT. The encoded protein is CASSRPTGVNTGELFF.

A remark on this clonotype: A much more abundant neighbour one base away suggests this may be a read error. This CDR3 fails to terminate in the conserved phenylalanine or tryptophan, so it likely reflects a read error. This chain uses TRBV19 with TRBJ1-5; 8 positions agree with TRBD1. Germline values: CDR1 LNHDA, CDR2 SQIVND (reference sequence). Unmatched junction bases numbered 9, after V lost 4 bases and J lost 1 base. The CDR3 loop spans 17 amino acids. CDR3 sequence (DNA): TGTGCCAGTAGTAGATGGACAGGGCAAATGAGCAATCAGCCCCAGCATTCT. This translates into CASSRWTGQMSNQPQHS.

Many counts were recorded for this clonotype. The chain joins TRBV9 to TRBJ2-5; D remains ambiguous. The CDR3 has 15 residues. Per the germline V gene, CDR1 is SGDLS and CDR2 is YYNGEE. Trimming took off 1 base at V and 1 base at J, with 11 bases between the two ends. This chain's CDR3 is CASSVLMNSQETQYF. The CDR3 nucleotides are TGTGCCAGCAGCGTACTGATGAACAGCCAAGAGACCCAGTACTTC.

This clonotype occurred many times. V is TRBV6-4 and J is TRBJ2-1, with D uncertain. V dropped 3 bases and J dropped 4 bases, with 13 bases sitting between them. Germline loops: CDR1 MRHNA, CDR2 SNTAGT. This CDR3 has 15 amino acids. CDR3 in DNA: TGTGCCAGCAGTGAAAGACGGATGACATACAATGAGCAGTTCTTC. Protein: CASSERRMTYNEQFF.

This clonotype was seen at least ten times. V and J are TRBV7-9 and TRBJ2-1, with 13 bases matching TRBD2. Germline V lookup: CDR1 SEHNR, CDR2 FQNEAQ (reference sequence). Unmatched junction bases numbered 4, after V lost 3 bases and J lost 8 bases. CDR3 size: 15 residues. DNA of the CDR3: TGTGCCAGCAGCTTCCAGACTAGCGGGGGGCATGAGCAGTTCTTC. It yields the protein CASSFQTSGGHEQFF.

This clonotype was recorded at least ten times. DNA of the CDR3: TGCAGTGCTTTCCACCTGACAGGCTATACCTACGAGCAGTACTTC. It translates to CSAFHLTGYTYEQYF. V is TRBV20-1 and J is TRBJ2-7, with a possible D match to TRBD1 (6 bases). Germline V gene sequence: CDR1 DFQATT, CDR2 SNEGSKA (reference sequence). Trimming took off 5 bases at V and 2 bases at J, with 19 bases between the two ends. This CDR3 has 15 amino acids.

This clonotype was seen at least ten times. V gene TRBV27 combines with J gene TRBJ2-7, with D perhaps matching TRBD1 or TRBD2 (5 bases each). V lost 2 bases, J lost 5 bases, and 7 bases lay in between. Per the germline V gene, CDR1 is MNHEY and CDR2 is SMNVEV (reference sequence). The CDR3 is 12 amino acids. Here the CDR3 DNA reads TGTGCCAGCAGTTTAAAGGGACACGAGCAGTACTTC. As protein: CASSLKGHEQYF.

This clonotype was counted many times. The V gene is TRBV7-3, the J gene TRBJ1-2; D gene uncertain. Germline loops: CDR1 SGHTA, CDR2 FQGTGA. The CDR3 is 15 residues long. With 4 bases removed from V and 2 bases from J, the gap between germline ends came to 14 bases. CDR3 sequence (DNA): TGTGCCAGCAGCTCCCATTGGGCTGGGAACTATGGCTACACCTTC. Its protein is CASSSHWAGNYGYTF. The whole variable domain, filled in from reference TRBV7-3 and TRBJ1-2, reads GAGVSQTPSNKVTEKGKYVELRCDPISGHTALYWYRQSLGQGPEFLIYFQGTGAADDSGLPNDRFFAVRPEGSVSTLKIQRTERGDSAVYLCASSSHWAGNYGYTFGSGTRLTVV.

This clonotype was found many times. CDR3: CASSVGASTDTQYF. The DNA of the CDR3 is TGTGCCAGCAGCGTAGGGGCTAGCACAGATACGCAGTATTTT. The chain uses TRBV11-3 and TRBJ2-3, with D perhaps matching TRBD1 (5 bases). The CDR3 is 14 residues long. Germline CDR1 and CDR2: SGHNT and YENEEA. Trimming removed 5 bases from V and 0 bases from J, with 9 bases in between. Drawing the rest from reference TRBV11-3 and TRBJ2-3, the complete variable domain is EAGVVQSPRYKIIEKKQPVAFWCNPISGHNTLYWYLQNLGQGPELLIRYENEEAVDDSQLPKDRFSAERLKGVDSTLKIQPAELGDSAVYLCASSVGASTDTQYFGPGTRLTVL.

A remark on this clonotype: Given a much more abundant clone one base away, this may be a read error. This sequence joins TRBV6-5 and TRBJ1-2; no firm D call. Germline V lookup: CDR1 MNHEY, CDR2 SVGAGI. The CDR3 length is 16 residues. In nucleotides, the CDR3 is TGTGCCAGCAGTCCCCTCAGTTTTTTGGGCGGCTATGGCCACACCTTC. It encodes CASSPLSFLGGYGHTF.

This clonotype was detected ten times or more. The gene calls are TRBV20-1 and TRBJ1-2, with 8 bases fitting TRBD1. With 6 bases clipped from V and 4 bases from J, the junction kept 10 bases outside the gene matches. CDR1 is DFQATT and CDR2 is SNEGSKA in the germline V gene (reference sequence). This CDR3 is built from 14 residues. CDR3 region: CSASRDRFTYGYTF. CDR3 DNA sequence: TGCAGTGCCTCCCGGGACAGGTTTACCTATGGCTACACCTTC.

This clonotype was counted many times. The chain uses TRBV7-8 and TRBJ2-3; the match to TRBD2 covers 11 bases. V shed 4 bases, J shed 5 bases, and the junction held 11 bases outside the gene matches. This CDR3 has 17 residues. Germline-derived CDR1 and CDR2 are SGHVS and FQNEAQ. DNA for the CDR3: TGTGCCAGCAGCTCGGGCCCACTAGCGGGAGCAGTAGATACGCAGTATTTT. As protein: CASSSGPLAGAVDTQYF.

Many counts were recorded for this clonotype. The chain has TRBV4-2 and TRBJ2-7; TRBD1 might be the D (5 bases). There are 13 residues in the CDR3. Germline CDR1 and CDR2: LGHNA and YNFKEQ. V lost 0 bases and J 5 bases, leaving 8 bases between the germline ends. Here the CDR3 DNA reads TGTGCCAGCAGCCAAGATCAGGGTAACGAGCAGTACTTC. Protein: CASSQDQGNEQYF.

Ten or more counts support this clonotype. Written as DNA, the CDR3 is TGCAGTGCTAGTCCTCTTCCTGCGCAGGGGGCGCGACCAGATACGCAGTATTTT. Amino acids: CSASPLPAQGARPDTQYF. The rearrangement uses TRBV20-1 and TRBJ2-3, with 8 bases aligning to TRBD1. Looked up from germline, CDR1 is DFQATT and CDR2 is SNEGSKA (reference sequence). The CDR3 runs 18 residues. The V segment lost 3 bases and the J segment 4 bases; nucleotides outside the gene matches: 18.

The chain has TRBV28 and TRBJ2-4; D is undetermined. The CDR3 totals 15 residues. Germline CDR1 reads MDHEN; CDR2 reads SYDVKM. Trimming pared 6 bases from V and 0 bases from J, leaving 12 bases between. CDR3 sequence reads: CASSPTQIAKNIQYF. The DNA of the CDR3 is TGTGCCAGCAGCCCCACTCAGATAGCCAAAAACATTCAGTACTTC.

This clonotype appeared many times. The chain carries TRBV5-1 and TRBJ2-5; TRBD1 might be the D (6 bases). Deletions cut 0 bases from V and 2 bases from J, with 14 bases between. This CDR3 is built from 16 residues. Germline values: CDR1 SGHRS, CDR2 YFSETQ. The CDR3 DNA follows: TGCGCCAGCAGCTTGGTGCAGGGGATGAAACAAGAGACCCAGTACTTC. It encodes CASSLVQGMKQETQYF.

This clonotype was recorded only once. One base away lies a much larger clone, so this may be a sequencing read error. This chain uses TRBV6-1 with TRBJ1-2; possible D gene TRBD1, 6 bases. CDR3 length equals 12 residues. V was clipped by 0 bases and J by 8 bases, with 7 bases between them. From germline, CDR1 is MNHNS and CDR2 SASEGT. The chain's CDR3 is CASSEAQGGYTF. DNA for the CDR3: TGTGCCAGCAGTGAAGCGCAGGGGGGCTACACCTTC.

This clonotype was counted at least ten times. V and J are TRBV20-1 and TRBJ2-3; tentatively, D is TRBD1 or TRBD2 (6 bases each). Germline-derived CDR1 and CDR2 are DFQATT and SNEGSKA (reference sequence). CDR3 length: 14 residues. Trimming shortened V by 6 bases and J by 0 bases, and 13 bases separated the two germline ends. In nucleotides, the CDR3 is TGCAGTGCCACGGGGGCCTCTAGCACAGATACGCAGTATTTT. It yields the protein CSATGASSTDTQYF.

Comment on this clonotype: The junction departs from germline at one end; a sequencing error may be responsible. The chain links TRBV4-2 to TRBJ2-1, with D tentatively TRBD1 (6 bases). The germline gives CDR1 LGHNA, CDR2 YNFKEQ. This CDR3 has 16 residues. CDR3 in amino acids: CANSAQGSSGDNEQFF. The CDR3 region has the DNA TGTGCCAACAGCGCCCAGGGGAGTAGTGGTGACAATGAGCAGTTCTTC.

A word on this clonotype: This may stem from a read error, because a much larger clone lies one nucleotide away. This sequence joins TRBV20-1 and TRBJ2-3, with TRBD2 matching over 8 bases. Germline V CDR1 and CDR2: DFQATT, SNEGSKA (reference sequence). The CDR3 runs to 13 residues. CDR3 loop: CSASGGATGTQYF. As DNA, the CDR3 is TGCAGTGCTAGCGGGGGGGCAACAGGTACGCAGTATTTT.

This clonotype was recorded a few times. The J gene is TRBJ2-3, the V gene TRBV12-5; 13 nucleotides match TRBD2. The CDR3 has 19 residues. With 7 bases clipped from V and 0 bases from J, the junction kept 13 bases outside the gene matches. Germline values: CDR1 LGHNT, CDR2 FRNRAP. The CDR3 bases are TGTGCTAGTGCCAAACTAGCGGGAGGGTCCATTTCTAGCACAGATACGCAGTATTTT. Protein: CASAKLAGGSISSTDTQYF.

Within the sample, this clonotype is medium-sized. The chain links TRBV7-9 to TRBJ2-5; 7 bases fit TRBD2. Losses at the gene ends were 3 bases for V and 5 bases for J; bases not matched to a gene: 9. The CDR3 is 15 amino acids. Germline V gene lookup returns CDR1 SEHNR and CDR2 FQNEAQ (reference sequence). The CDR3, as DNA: TGTGCCAGCAGCTTGAGCGGGAATTTTTTTGAGACCCAGTACTTC. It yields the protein CASSLSGNFFETQYF.

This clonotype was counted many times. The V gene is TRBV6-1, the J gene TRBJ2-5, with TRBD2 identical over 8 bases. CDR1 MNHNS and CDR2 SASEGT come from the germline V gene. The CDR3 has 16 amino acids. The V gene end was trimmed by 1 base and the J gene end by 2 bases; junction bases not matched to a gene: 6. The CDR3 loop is CASSEGGLGPQETQYF. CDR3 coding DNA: TGTGCCAGCAGTGAAGGGGGACTAGGACCGCAAGAGACCCAGTACTTC.

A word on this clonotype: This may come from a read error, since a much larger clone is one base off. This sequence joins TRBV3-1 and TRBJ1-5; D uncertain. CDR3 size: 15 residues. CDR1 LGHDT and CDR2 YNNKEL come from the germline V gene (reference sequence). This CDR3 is CASGQDIGKGQPQHF. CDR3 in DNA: TGTGCCAGCGGCCAAGATATCGGCAAAGGCCAGCCCCAGCATTTT.

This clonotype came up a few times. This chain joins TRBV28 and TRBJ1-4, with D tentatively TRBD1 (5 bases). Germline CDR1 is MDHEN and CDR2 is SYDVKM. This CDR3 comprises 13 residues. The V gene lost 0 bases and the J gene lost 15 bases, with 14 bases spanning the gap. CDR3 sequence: CASSLWPRGEVFF. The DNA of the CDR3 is TGTGCCAGCAGTTTATGGCCGCGGGGGGAAGTGTTTTTT.

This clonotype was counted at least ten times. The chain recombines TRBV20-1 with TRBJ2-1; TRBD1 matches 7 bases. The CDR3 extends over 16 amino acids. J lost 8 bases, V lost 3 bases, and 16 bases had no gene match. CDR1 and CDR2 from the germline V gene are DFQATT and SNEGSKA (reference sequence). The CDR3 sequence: CSASQPGQSPRDEQFF. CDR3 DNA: TGCAGTGCTAGTCAACCGGGACAGAGCCCTAGGGATGAGCAGTTCTTC.